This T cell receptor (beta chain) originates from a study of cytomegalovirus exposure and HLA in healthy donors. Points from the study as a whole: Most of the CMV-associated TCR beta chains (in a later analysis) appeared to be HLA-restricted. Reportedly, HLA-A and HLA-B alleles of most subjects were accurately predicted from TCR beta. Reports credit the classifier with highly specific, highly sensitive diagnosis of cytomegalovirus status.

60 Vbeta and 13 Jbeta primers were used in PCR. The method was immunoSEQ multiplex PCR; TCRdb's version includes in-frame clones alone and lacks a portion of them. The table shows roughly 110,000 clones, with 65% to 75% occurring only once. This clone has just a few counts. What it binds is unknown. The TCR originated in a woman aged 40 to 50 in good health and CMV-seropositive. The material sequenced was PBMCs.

CDR3: CASSISGWETQYF. CDR3 bases: TGTGCCAGTAGTATATCGGGGTGGGAGACCCAGTACTTC. V gene TRBV19 combines with J gene TRBJ2-5, with D tentatively TRBD2 (5 bases). Trimming shortened V by 2 bases and J by 5 bases, and 9 bases separated the two germline ends. This CDR3 has 13 amino acids. Germline V gene lookup returns CDR1 LNHDA and CDR2 SQIVND (reference sequence).